This T cell receptor (beta chain) originates from a study of graft-versus-host responses after intestinal transplantation. TCRdb keeps only in-frame clones here, not all; method: immunoSEQ multiplex PCR. Among more than 100,000 clones listed, 85% to 95% were seen once. Concerning this clone itself: What it recognizes is unknown.

This clonotype was obtained from a human donor who received an intestinal transplant. The starting material was unstimulated CD8+ T cells sorted from spleen or lymph node cells, obtained before intestinal transplant.

CDR3 sequence (DNA): TGTGCCAGCAGCCGGGGACTTGATATCGAGCAGTACTTC. Amino acids: CASSRGLDIEQYF. The V and J genes are TRBV9 and TRBJ2-7; tentative D call: TRBD2 (6 bases). Trimming shortened V by 4 bases and J by 6 bases, and 14 bases separated the two germline ends. The CDR3 sequence is 13 residues long. CDR1 is SGDLS and CDR2 is YYNGEE in the germline V gene. The variable domain in full, with the rest retrieved from reference TRBV9 and TRBJ2-7, is DSGVTQTPKHLITATGQRVTLRCSPRSGDLSVYWYQQSLDQGLQFLIQYYNGEERAKGNILERFSAQQFPDLHSELNLSSLELGDSALYFCASSRGLDIEQYFGPGTRLTVT.